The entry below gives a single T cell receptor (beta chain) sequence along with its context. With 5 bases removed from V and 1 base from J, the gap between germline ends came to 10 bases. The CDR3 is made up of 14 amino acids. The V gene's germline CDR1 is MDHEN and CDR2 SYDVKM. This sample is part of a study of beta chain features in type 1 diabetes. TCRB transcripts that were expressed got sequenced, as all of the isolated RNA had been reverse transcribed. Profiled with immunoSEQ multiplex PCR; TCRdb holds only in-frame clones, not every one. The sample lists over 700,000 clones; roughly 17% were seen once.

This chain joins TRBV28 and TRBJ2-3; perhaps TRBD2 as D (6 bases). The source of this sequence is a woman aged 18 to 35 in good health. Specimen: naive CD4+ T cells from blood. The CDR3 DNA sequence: TGTGCCAGCAGTCTTAGCGGTGGCACAGATACGCAGTATTTT. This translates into CASSLSGGTDTQYF.